What follows are 25 T cell receptor beta chains derived from one specimen sequenced in a study of PD-1 blockade in classical Hodgkin lymphoma. The assay was immunoSEQ multiplex PCR, and TCRdb's table has in-frame clones only and misses some. The table shows around 93,000 clones, with around 80% occurring only once. The sample's time point: cycle 4 day 1 (C4D1), after less than 7 weeks of nivolumab. Every patient experienced relapse after autologous stem cell transplantation, and brentuximab vedotin exposure varied. This specimen consisted of peripheral blood mononuclear cells (PBMCs), obtained before the fourth cycle of nivolumab. These TCRs come from a human donor with classical Hodgkin lymphoma.

This clone is a singleton in its sample. The rearrangement joins TRBV12-5 to TRBJ2-2; TRBD1 agrees at 7 bases. The CDR3 is 15 residues long. Germline CDR1 is LGHNT and CDR2 is FRNRAP. With 1 base clipped from V and 3 bases from J, the junction kept 2 bases outside the gene matches. This CDR3 is CASGLGDRYTGELFF. The CDR3, as DNA: TGTGCTAGTGGTTTGGGGGACAGATACACCGGGGAGCTGTTTTTT.

The genes are TRBV9 and TRBJ1-1, with a possible D match to TRBD1 (5 bases). The ends were cut back, 3 bases at V and 3 bases at J, with 18 bases in the middle. The CDR3 sequence is 16 residues long. Germline V gene data show CDR1 as SGDLS and CDR2 as YYNGEE. This chain's CDR3 is CASSGRLDTRYTEAFF. The CDR3 DNA sequence: TGTGCCAGCAGCGGCCGACTGGACACCAGATACACTGAAGCTTTCTTT.

This clone was counted only a few times. The CDR3 DNA is TGTGCCAGCAGCCCCCGAGGGGGCAATCAGCCCCAGCATTTT. It translates to CASSPRGGNQPQHF. V and J are TRBV9 and TRBJ1-5, with D possibly matching TRBD1 (5 bases). From germline, CDR1 is SGDLS and CDR2 YYNGEE. V lost 4 bases and J 2 bases, leaving 10 bases between the germline ends. This CDR3 region has 14 residues.

The rearrangement joins TRBV2 to TRBJ1-1, with TRBD1 matching 9 bases. V shed 5 bases and J 1 base; nucleotides not matched to a gene: 5. The CDR3 is made up of 15 amino acids. Germline CDR1 is SNHLY and CDR2 is FYNNEI. The CDR3 region has the DNA TGTGCCAGCAGTCCACAGGGGGCCTGGAACACTGAAGCTTTCTTT. It translates to CASSPQGAWNTEAFF.

The chain has TRBV7-3 and TRBJ2-7; a weak D match, TRBD2 (5 bases). Trimming took off 2 bases at V and 1 base at J, with 12 bases between the two ends. This CDR3 has 15 residues. The germline V gene has CDR1 SGHTA and CDR2 FQGTGA. The CDR3 nucleotides read TGTGCCAGCAGCTTAGCACTAGGGCGGTCCTACGAGCAGTACTTC. This sequence encodes CASSLALGRSYEQYF.

V and J are TRBV5-1 and TRBJ2-3, with 15 bases identical to TRBD2. The germline gives CDR1 SGHRS, CDR2 YFSETQ. The V segment lost 4 bases and the J segment 1 base; nucleotides outside the gene matches: 7. The CDR3 contains 18 residues. The CDR3 loop reads CASSVGLAGGWGTDTQYF. CDR3 nucleotides: TGCGCCAGCAGCGTGGGACTAGCGGGGGGTTGGGGCACAGATACGCAGTATTTT.

J is TRBJ2-5 and V is TRBV28, with 10 positions matching TRBD2. CDR3 length: 14 amino acids. Germline CDR1 MDHEN, CDR2 SYDVKM. With V trimmed by 5 bases and J by 3 bases, 3 bases remained unmatched. In DNA, the CDR3 is TGTGCCAGCAGTCCAGCGGGAGGGGAAGAGACCCAGTACTTC. This encodes CASSPAGGEETQYF.

Comment on this clone: At one boundary the junction diverges from the germline segment, which might be a read error. V and J are TRBV7-7 and TRBJ2-7, with 7 bases aligning to TRBD1. Germline values: CDR1 SSHAT, CDR2 FNYEAQ (reference sequence). CDR3 size: 14 residues. Here the CDR3 reads CASSPDRNSYEQYF. CDR3 bases: TGTGCTAGCAGCCCGGACAGGAACTCCTACGAGCAGTACTTC.

V gene TRBV10-3 combines with J gene TRBJ1-5; D is perhaps TRBD1 (5 bases). There are 14 residues in the CDR3. Per the germline V gene, CDR1 is ENHRY and CDR2 is SYGVKD. V gave up 4 bases and J gave up 3 bases, with 10 bases separating them. The CDR3 is CAISGQGDNQPQHF. The CDR3 DNA follows: TGTGCCATCAGTGGGCAGGGAGACAATCAGCCCCAGCATTTT.

This chain connects TRBV7-9 to TRBJ2-3; 8 bases are shared with TRBD2. Germline CDR1 reads SEHNR; CDR2 reads FQNEAQ (reference sequence). Trimming at V came to 4 bases and at J to 5 bases, leaving 11 bases not matched to a gene. CDR3 size: 16 residues. In DNA, the CDR3 is TGTGCCAGCAGCTCCGTGTCGGGAGGGTCTATAGATACGCAGTATTTT. This encodes CASSSVSGGSIDTQYF.

The rearrangement uses TRBV5-6 and TRBJ2-3; D gene uncertain. This CDR3 has 12 residues. V lost 4 bases to trimming and J lost 7 bases, with 10 bases between them. CDR1 is SGHDT and CDR2 is YYEEEE in the germline V gene. CDR3 nucleotides: TGTGCCAGCAGCATGGCCCTATATACGCAGTATTTT. It is translated as CASSMALYTQYF. Full variable domain (remainder filled in from reference TRBV5-6 and TRBJ2-3): DAGVTQSPTHLIKTRGQQVTLRCSPKSGHDTVSWYQQALGQGPQFIFQYYEEEERQRGNFPDRFSGHQFPNYSSELNVNALLLGDSALYLCASSMALYTQYFGPGTRLTVL.

This clone was seen just once. The J gene is TRBJ1-1, the V gene TRBV29-1, with D unresolved. The V and J ends lost 4 bases and 0 bases respectively, with 15 bases between them. This CDR3 comprises 15 residues. CDR1 and CDR2 (germline): SQVTM, ANQGSEA. CDR3 nucleotide sequence: TGCAGCGTTGGCAGAGAAGGATGGATGAACACTGAAGCTTTCTTT. Translation: CSVGREGWMNTEAFF.

V and J are TRBV4-1 and TRBJ2-6; 7 positions agree with TRBD1. CDR1 and CDR2 from the germline V gene are MGHRA and YSYEKL. The CDR3 has 22 amino acids. Germline trimming cut 0 bases from V and 0 bases from J; bases unmatched to any gene: 17. The CDR3 sequence: CASSQDSRTGYPTISGANVLTF. CDR3 in DNA: TGCGCCAGCAGCCAAGATTCTCGGACAGGCTACCCTACTATCTCTGGGGCCAACGTCCTGACTTTC.

The chain carries TRBV25-1 and TRBJ1-1; the D gene is possibly TRBD1 (5 bases). V dropped 3 bases and J dropped 1 base, with 15 bases sitting between them. Germline assignment: CDR1 MGHDK and CDR2 SYGVNS. The CDR3 has 16 amino acids. CDR3 sequence (DNA): TGTGCCAGCAGTGACACCGAACATAGGGGGAACACTGAAGCTTTCTTT. Its translation is CASSDTEHRGNTEAFF.

The chain employs TRBV28 and TRBJ1-5; D not certain. Trimming took off 2 bases at V and 7 bases at J, with 12 bases between the two ends. The V gene's germline CDR1 is MDHEN and CDR2 SYDVKM. The CDR3 sequence is 14 residues long. CDR3 nucleotide sequence: TGTGCCAGCAGTTTAGGCCCCCCGGGGCAGCCCCAGCATTTT. Translation gives CASSLGPPGQPQHF.

The V call is TRBV6-5, the J call TRBJ1-5; possible D gene TRBD1, 5 bases. CDR3 length equals 15 residues. Trimming removed 5 bases at V and 8 bases at J, with 19 bases between. Germline V lookup: CDR1 MNHEY, CDR2 SVGAGI. As DNA, the CDR3 is TGTGCCAGCAGTCCAAGGGTCTCAGGGATCAAGCCCCAGCATTTT. Protein: CASSPRVSGIKPQHF.

The genes are TRBV7-2 and TRBJ2-2; TRBD1 matches 11 bases. The V gene end was trimmed by 5 bases and the J gene end by 7 bases; junction bases not matched to a gene: 3. CDR1 and CDR2 (germline): SGHTA, FQGNSA. The CDR3 totals 14 residues. The DNA for the CDR3 is TGTGCCAGCAGCCGGACAGGGGGCGTCGGGGAGCTGTTTTTT. This gives the protein CASSRTGGVGELFF. The variable domain in full, with the rest retrieved from reference TRBV7-2 and TRBJ2-2, is GAGVSQSPSNKVTEKGKDVELRCDPISGHTALYWYRQSLGQGLEFLIYFQGNSAPDKSGLPSDRFSAERTGGSVSTLTIQRTQQEDSAVYLCASSRTGGVGELFFGEGSRLTVL.

The chain joins TRBV30 to TRBJ1-2, with D maybe TRBD1 (6 bases). CDR1 GTSNPN and CDR2 SVGIG come from the germline V gene (reference sequence). The CDR3 loop spans 16 amino acids. V lost 0 bases to trimming and J lost 2 bases, with 16 bases between them. In nucleotides, the CDR3 is TGTGCCTGGAGTGTACCCCCCCAGGGGCGAAACTATGGCTACACCTTC. Translating gives CAWSVPPQGRNYGYTF.

The chain recombines TRBV5-1 with TRBJ2-1, with TRBD2 matching over 10 bases. The CDR3 has 14 residues. The V gene's germline CDR1 is SGHRS and CDR2 YFSETQ. With 5 bases clipped from V and 7 bases from J, the junction kept 6 bases outside the gene matches. In DNA form, the CDR3 reads TGCGCCAGCAGGCGGACTAGCGGAATTAATGAGCAGTTCTTC. This gives the protein CASRRTSGINEQFF.

This clone appeared a single time. The V call is TRBV10-3, the J call TRBJ2-4; unclear D gene. The CDR3 extends over 16 amino acids. Trimming took 1 base from V and 0 from J, leaving 10 bases between them. From germline, CDR1 is ENHRY and CDR2 SYGVKD. The CDR3 here is CAISEWAAIAKNIQYF. In DNA form, the CDR3 reads TGTGCCATCAGTGAGTGGGCGGCAATAGCCAAAAACATTCAGTACTTC.

The chain links TRBV27 to TRBJ2-5; maybe TRBD1 (6 bases). CDR1 and CDR2 (germline): MNHEY, SMNVEV (reference sequence). V was trimmed by 6 bases and J by 5 bases, leaving 10 bases between them. The CDR3 is 12 residues long. Here the CDR3 reads CASRDRGETQYF. CDR3 DNA: TGTGCCAGCAGGGACAGAGGGGAGACCCAGTACTTC.

The chain carries TRBV7-6 and TRBJ2-3, with 7 bases that match TRBD1. The CDR3 length is 15 residues. The germline V gene encodes CDR1 SGHVS and CDR2 FNYEAQ. J lost 3 bases, V lost 4 bases, and 7 bases had no gene match. The CDR3 DNA sequence: TGTGCCAGCAGCTCAGACTACAGGGGTACAGATACGCAGTATTTT. Encoded protein: CASSSDYRGTDTQYF.

The rearrangement links TRBV7-2 to TRBJ2-1; the D call may be TRBD1 or TRBD2 (5 bases each). CDR3 length: 14 amino acids. The germline V gene has CDR1 SGHTA and CDR2 FQGNSA. Trimming removed 8 bases at V and 0 bases at J, with 11 bases between. CDR3 amino acids: CASRPGTSYNEQFF. CDR3 nucleotides: TGTGCCAGCCGCCCGGGGACCTCCTACAATGAGCAGTTCTTC.

This chain joins TRBV21-1 and TRBJ1-1; the D call in the table, TRBD1, was not verified against the DNA. TRBV21-1 is described as a pseudogene. The CDR3 contains 16 residues. The CDR3 bases are TGTGCCAGCAGCAAAGCCCCGGACAGGGGAGAGACTGAAGCTTTCTTT. Amino acids: CASSKAPDRGETEAFF.

The chain carries TRBV6-6 and TRBJ2-7, with D possibly TRBD2 on 6 matching bases. Germline V gene sequence: CDR1 MNHNY, CDR2 SVGAGI (reference sequence). Trimming took 2 bases from V and 3 from J, leaving 11 bases between them. The CDR3 consists of 14 residues. CDR3: CASSYGGTLYEQYF. In DNA, the CDR3 is TGTGCCAGCAGTTACGGCGGGACTCTCTACGAGCAGTACTTC.